This TCR beta chain was retrieved from a study of blood T cell repertoires in COVID-19. Study-wide context: Samples came from the United States, Italy and Spain, spanning acute and convalescent COVID-19. PBMCs, B-cell-depleted T cells, or T cells provided the cDNA or gDNA that made up the material.

Source study methods: Amplified reference gene primers provided the basis for estimating nucleated cell counts. Only in-frame clones appear in the TCRdb table, and some are missing; sequencing was by immunoSEQ multiplex PCR. V, J and clone size reflect that table, while D and trimming were determined from the DNA. Here the sample spans fewer than 200,000 clones, 70% to 90% being singletons. Trimming left V 4 bases short and J 7 bases short, with 17 bases between. The CDR3 loop spans 15 amino acids. Germline-derived CDR1 and CDR2 are SGHTA and FQGNSA. The clonotype originates from a man aged 40-49 years with active or convalescent COVID-19. Material for sequencing was peripheral blood. The genes are TRBV7-2 and TRBJ1-5, with a possible D match to TRBD1 (6 bases). The DNA of the CDR3 is TGTGCCAGCAGCTCCACCGGGGCAGGGGCACAGCCCCAGCATTTT. It specifies CASSSTGAGAQPQHF.